The 27 T cell receptor beta chains presented below share a single source sample, sequenced in a study of T cell changes during pregnancy in multiple sclerosis. Sequenced by immunoSEQ multiplex PCR; TCRdb stores in-frame clones only, minus some. The table shows about 17,000 clones, with almost 85% occurring only once. The sequencing used CD8+ T cells from peripheral blood mononuclear cells, collected in the second trimester of pregnancy. The origin of the receptors is a female donor in good health, enrolled as a control in a pregnancy study.

This chain connects TRBV28 to TRBJ1-1; D call uncertain. Germline V lookup: CDR1 MDHEN, CDR2 SYDVKM. V lost 3 bases to trimming and J lost 0 bases, with 8 bases between them. The CDR3 consists of 14 residues. The chain's CDR3 is CASSFNSLNTEAFF. The CDR3 bases are TGTGCCAGCAGTTTCAACAGCTTGAACACTGAAGCTTTCTTT. Drawing the rest from reference TRBV28 and TRBJ1-1, the complete variable domain is DVKVTQSSRYLVKRTGEKVFLECVQDMDHENMFWYRQDPGLGLRLIYFSYDVKMKEKGDIPEGYSVSREKKERFSLILESASTNQTSMYLCASSFNSLNTEAFFGQGTRLTVV.

The chain uses TRBV6-5 and TRBJ2-5; 9 nucleotides line up with TRBD1. Germline CDR1 is MNHEY and CDR2 is SVGAGI. J gave up 5 bases and V 6 bases, and 7 bases lay outside the gene matches. The CDR3 contains 14 residues. CDR3 protein: CASSPQGAGETQYF. CDR3 in DNA: TGTGCCAGCAGCCCACAGGGGGCGGGGGAGACCCAGTACTTC.

This sequence joins TRBV30 and TRBJ2-7, with TRBD2 identical over 10 bases. Looked up from germline, CDR1 is GTSNPN and CDR2 is SVGIG (reference sequence). The junction had 9 bases not matched to a gene; V was cut back by 0 bases and J by 4 bases. This CDR3 has 16 amino acids. Here the CDR3 DNA reads TGTGCCTGGAGTGTAGGAGCGGGGGGGCGGGGGTACGAGCAGTACTTC. This gives the protein CAWSVGAGGRGYEQYF.

This sequence joins TRBV4-3 and TRBJ2-7, with D possibly being TRBD1 (5 bases). The V gene's germline CDR1 is LGHNA and CDR2 YSLEER. Trimming pared 5 bases from V and 2 bases from J, leaving 13 bases between. The CDR3 has 14 amino acids. CDR3 region: CASSEGRGPYEQYF. As DNA, the CDR3 is TGCGCCAGCAGCGAAGGTAGGGGTCCCTACGAGCAGTACTTC.

The J gene is TRBJ1-2, the V gene TRBV11-2, with D maybe TRBD1 (5 bases). CDR1 is SGHAT and CDR2 is FQNNGV in the germline V gene. The germline V and J ends were trimmed by 0 bases and 8 bases, with 16 bases remaining between them. There are 15 residues in the CDR3. The CDR3 here is CASSLDDPLGRGYTF. The CDR3 DNA reads as TGTGCCAGCAGCTTAGATGACCCGTTGGGGCGGGGCTACACCTTC.

The chain employs TRBV5-1 and TRBJ2-7; 7 positions agree with TRBD1. In germline, CDR1 is SGHRS, CDR2 YFSETQ. Unmatched junction bases numbered 8, after V lost 1 base and J lost 4 bases. The CDR3 is 15 residues long. Written as DNA, the CDR3 is TGCGCCAGCAGCTTGCAGAAGGGGGCGCTTTACGAGCAGTACTTC. It specifies CASSLQKGALYEQYF.

The gene calls are TRBV11-2 and TRBJ1-2; 7 bases agree with TRBD1. The CDR3 spans 11 residues. The trim removed 5 bases at V and 7 bases at J, leaving 1 base unmatched. Per germline, CDR1 SGHAT and CDR2 FQNNGV. The CDR3 loop is CASSPGGGYTF. CDR3 sequence (DNA): TGTGCCAGCAGCCCAGGGGGTGGCTACACCTTC.

This clone was detected only a few times. V is TRBV30 and J is TRBJ1-3, with a possible D match to TRBD1 (6 bases). The CDR3 contains 14 residues. Germline CDR1 reads GTSNPN; CDR2 reads SVGIG (reference sequence). Trimming took 2 bases from V and 3 from J, leaving 11 bases between them. In nucleotides, the CDR3 is TGTGCCTGGAGTTTCGGACAGATTGGAAACACCATATATTTT. Translating gives CAWSFGQIGNTIYF.

This chain uses TRBV7-9 with TRBJ2-1; no clear D. Germline CDR1 SEHNR, CDR2 FQNEAQ (reference sequence). V was clipped by 5 bases and J by 7 bases, with 9 bases between them. The CDR3 contains 12 residues. The CDR3 protein is CASSRKTNEQFF. CDR3 DNA: TGTGCCAGCAGCCGAAAAACAAATGAGCAGTTCTTC.

This chain connects TRBV29-1 to TRBJ2-2; D is unresolved. Trimming cost V 1 base and J 1 base, with 7 bases left between them. The V gene's germline CDR1 is SQVTM and CDR2 ANQGSEA. The length of the CDR3 is 14 residues. The CDR3 DNA reads as TGCAGCGTTGAAGGCCCCGGGAACACCGGGGAGCTGTTTTTT. Translating it yields CSVEGPGNTGELFF.

The V call is TRBV27, the J call TRBJ2-1, with 10 bases lining up with TRBD2. The CDR3 spans 14 residues. CDR1 MNHEY and CDR2 SMNVEV come from the germline V gene (reference sequence). V dropped 3 bases and J dropped 5; count of bases not matched to a gene: 1. The CDR3 DNA is TGTGCCAGCAGTTTCGGGACTAGCGACAATGAGCAGTTCTTC. It translates to CASSFGTSDNEQFF.

This chain links TRBV7-2 with TRBJ2-5; 8 bases align to TRBD2. Germline loops: CDR1 SGHTA, CDR2 FQGNSA. The CDR3 sequence is 14 residues long. J was trimmed by 4 bases and V by 3 bases; bases with no gene match: 4. The CDR3 loop is CASSFLGGGETQYF. CDR3 coding DNA: TGTGCCAGCAGCTTCCTCGGGGGGGGAGAGACCCAGTACTTC.

V is TRBV4-3 and J is TRBJ2-7; tentatively, D is TRBD1 (6 bases). V lost 6 bases, J lost 2 bases, and 11 bases lay in between. The V gene's germline CDR1 is LGHNA and CDR2 YSLEER. The CDR3 totals 13 residues. CDR3 nucleotides: TGCGCCAGCAGTCGGGACAAAGCCTACGAGCAGTACTTC. This sequence encodes CASSRDKAYEQYF.

The J gene is TRBJ2-5, the V gene TRBV28, with 7 bases aligning to TRBD2. CDR1 is MDHEN and CDR2 is SYDVKM in the germline V gene. This CDR3 contains 15 residues. With V trimmed by 6 bases and J by 1 base, 8 bases remained unmatched. The DNA for the CDR3 is TGTGCCAGCAGGCATCTAGCGGCCCTCCAAGAGACCCAGTACTTC. It is translated as CASRHLAALQETQYF.

This rearrangement joins TRBV5-4 to TRBJ2-5; TRBD2 aligns across 12 bases. After removal of 4 bases from V and 5 bases from J, the junction contained 6 bases not matched to a gene. There are 15 residues in the CDR3. The V gene's germline CDR1 is SGHNT and CDR2 YYREEE (reference sequence). CDR3 coding DNA: TGTGCCAGCAGCCTCCGGACTAGCGGGGCTGAGACCCAGTACTTC. Protein product: CASSLRTSGAETQYF.

This clone was seen a few times. The chain combines TRBV4-1 with TRBJ2-1, with a weak D call TRBD2 (7 bases). CDR3 size: 16 residues. The V and J ends lost 3 bases and 6 bases respectively, with 18 bases between them. Per the germline V gene, CDR1 is MGHRA and CDR2 is YSYEKL. CDR3 DNA sequence: TGCGCCAGCAGCCACAGCGGGGCCCCAGGGGTCAATGAGCAGTTCTTC. The encoded protein is CASSHSGAPGVNEQFF.

CDR3 in amino acids: CASCGLFSGNTIYF. The CDR3 nucleotides read TGTGCCAGCTGCGGGTTATTCTCTGGAAACACCATATATTTT. The chain has TRBV6-1 and TRBJ1-3; D is uncertain. Germline V gene lookup returns CDR1 MNHNS and CDR2 SASEGT. The CDR3 contains 14 residues. V lost 8 bases and J lost 0, with 11 bases in between.

This clone has just one count. This chain connects TRBV2 to TRBJ2-3, with 9 positions matching TRBD2. Germline trimming cut 9 bases from V and 5 bases from J; bases unmatched to any gene: 6. Germline lookup yields CDR1 SNHLY and CDR2 FYNNEI. The CDR3 runs 13 residues. In DNA form, the CDR3 reads TGTGCCAGTAAACTAGCGGGCCTAGATACGCAGTATTTT. Translating gives CASKLAGLDTQYF.

The chain carries TRBV5-4 and TRBJ1-2; D remains ambiguous. This CDR3 spans 17 amino acids. Germline assignment: CDR1 SGHNT and CDR2 YYREEE (reference sequence). V was trimmed by 0 bases and J by 1 base, leaving 16 bases between them. CDR3 loop: CASSLGAGKLLNYGYTF. In DNA form, the CDR3 reads TGTGCCAGCAGCTTGGGGGCAGGCAAACTTCTTAACTATGGCTACACCTTC.

This chain links TRBV7-9 with TRBJ1-2; TRBD1 matches 8 bases. The CDR3 has 14 residues. V dropped 4 bases and J dropped 6; count of bases not matched to a gene: 7. Germline values: CDR1 SEHNR, CDR2 FQNEAQ (reference sequence). The CDR3 reads CASSSGQGDDGYTF. The CDR3 coding sequence is TGTGCCAGCAGCTCCGGACAGGGAGACGATGGCTACACCTTC.

The chain is built from TRBV9 and TRBJ2-4, with 10 bases matching TRBD1. The CDR3 has 16 residues. Germline trimming cut 3 bases from V and 6 bases from J; bases unmatched to any gene: 9. From germline, CDR1 is SGDLS and CDR2 YYNGEE. CDR3 protein: CASSGRQGARGNIQYF. The CDR3 coding sequence is TGTGCCAGCAGCGGGAGACAGGGGGCAAGGGGAAACATTCAGTACTTC.

CDR3 bases: TGTGCCAGCAGCGAGAGGGCGGCGGGGGCCACAGATACGCAGTATTTT. Residues: CASSERAAGATDTQYF. This chain joins TRBV9 and TRBJ2-3; the D gene is possibly TRBD2 (7 bases). Trimming pared 3 bases from V and 2 bases from J, leaving 16 bases between. The CDR3 runs 16 residues. Germline assignment: CDR1 SGDLS and CDR2 YYNGEE.

The gene calls are TRBV4-1 and TRBJ1-3; D gene uncertain. Germline V gene data show CDR1 as MGHRA and CDR2 as YSYEKL. The V end was cut by 1 base, the J end by 0 bases, with 13 bases between. The CDR3 extends over 17 amino acids. The CDR3 loop reads CASSQASFEISGNTIYF. DNA for the CDR3: TGCGCCAGCAGCCAAGCAAGTTTCGAGATCTCTGGAAACACCATATATTTT.

DNA for the CDR3: TGTGCCAGTAGTATTGTATCAGATACGCAGTATTTT. This encodes CASSIVSDTQYF. J is TRBJ2-3 and V is TRBV19; D is ambiguous. The V gene lost 3 bases and the J gene lost 4 bases, with 5 bases spanning the gap. Germline V lookup: CDR1 LNHDA, CDR2 SQIVND (reference sequence). CDR3 length equals 12 residues.

A few counts support this clone. The chain employs TRBV15 and TRBJ1-1; TRBD1 aligns across 7 bases. The CDR3 length is 14 residues. The ends lost 5 bases at V and 3 bases at J; junction bases unmatched: 6. Per the germline V gene, CDR1 is LNHNV and CDR2 is YYDKDF (reference sequence). CDR3 protein: CATSSRDRYTEAFF. The CDR3 DNA sequence: TGTGCCACCAGCTCCCGGGACAGATACACTGAAGCTTTCTTT.

The chain combines TRBV9 with TRBJ2-7; 7 nucleotides match TRBD1. CDR1 SGDLS and CDR2 YYNGEE come from the germline V gene. This CDR3 has 16 amino acids. V lost 3 bases to trimming and J lost 5 bases; unmatched junction nucleotides: 14. The CDR3 DNA is TGTGCCAGCAGCGACAATACCGGGACAGCAATCCACGAGCAGTACTTC. This encodes CASSDNTGTAIHEQYF.

The CDR3 spells CASSFAGQAAYEQYF. The CDR3 DNA reads as TGTGCCAGCAGCTTTGCGGGTCAGGCGGCCTACGAGCAGTACTTC. The chain joins TRBV13 to TRBJ2-7; maybe TRBD2 (5 bases). From germline, CDR1 is PRHDT and CDR2 FYEKMQ (reference sequence). The CDR3 loop spans 15 amino acids. V shed 3 bases and J shed 2 bases, with 14 bases lying between them.